This TCR beta chain appears in the sequencing data of a study of blood T cell repertoires in COVID-19. CDR1 SGHNT and CDR2 YYREEE come from the germline V gene (reference sequence). The CDR3 is 14 amino acids. Notes on this clone: Its ends do not fully match the called genes, so a read error is possible.

Methods used by the authors: The assay estimated nucleated cells by amplifying reference gene primers. Clones were read by immunoSEQ multiplex PCR, and TCRdb kept only the in-frame ones, dropping some. V and J calls plus clone size are reproduced from that table; the DNA served to infer D and trimming. Counted here are 70,000 or so clones, 60% to 85% occurring once; the ten biggest clones make up approximately 16%. This sequence originates from a man between 60 and 70 years old with acute or convalescent COVID-19. The sample taken for sequencing was peripheral blood. The V call is TRBV5-4, the J call TRBJ2-1; 9 nucleotides match TRBD1. CDR3 coding DNA: TGTGCCAGCAGCCCGGATAGTCTTCCGGGACAGGGTCTCTTC. It codes for CASSPDSLPGQGLF. Looking up the rest from reference TRBV5-4 and TRBJ2-1 gives the full variable domain: ETGVTQSPTHLIKTRGQQVTLRCSSQSGHNTVSWYQQALGQGPQFIFQYYREEENGRGNFPPRFSGLQFPNYSSELNVNALELDDSALYLCASSPDSLPGQGLFGPGTRLTVL.